This T cell receptor beta chain comes out of a study of shared clonotypes between healthy human individuals. At the level of the study: There were three CD4 naive, three CD4 memory, two CD8 naive and one CD8 memory plates per donor.

Clones were sequenced by immunoSEQ multiplex PCR, and TCRdb holds only the in-frame ones, with some missing. The sample has a few hundred thousand clones; around 97% are singletons. Study observations and caveats: The sharing of 5% to 6.5% of naive CD4 clonotypes was seen across a few donors. Sequencing depth was predicted to influence how clonotypes are shared among donors.

V was pared by 1 base and J by 8 bases, with 15 bases between. Germline lookup yields CDR1 SGHRS and CDR2 YFSETQ. CDR3 length: 14 amino acids. As concerns this clone: Its antigen is as yet unknown.

The sequenced sample was naive CD4+ T cells sorted from blood. Subset: CD45RA+ positively selected. The chain recombines TRBV5-1 with TRBJ1-2; D call uncertain. This sequence originates from a woman in her 30s in good health. The CDR3 DNA is TGCGCCAGCAGCTTGTTTCCCGAAGGGTCGGGCTACACCTTC. Translating it yields CASSLFPEGSGYTF.